Sequencing of this TCR beta chain was carried out in a study of CD8 T cells in ankylosing spondylitis. This clonotype occurred many times. What it binds is not known. CDR3 length equals 16 residues. V lost 2 bases to trimming and J lost 2 bases, with 19 bases between them. Germline CDR1 DFQATT, CDR2 SNEGSKA (reference sequence). Study-wide results and limits: From matched ankylosing spondylitis synovial fluid, disease-linked clones were reportedly recovered at significantly enriched levels. Several highly homologous variants made up a TCR beta motif, and this motif appeared characteristic of ankylosing spondylitis blood. Clones linked to disease, bearing a CD8+ phenotype, were relatively rare in peripheral blood. Earlier studies detected some motif variants in reactive arthritis synovial fluid and blood.

Via MiXCR, TCRdb re-called the 5' RACE reads, giving one row per CDR3 protein. The sample carries 210,000 or so distinct CDR3 sequences, 7.5% to 9.5% recorded once. The sequenced sample was blood, either unsorted or a sorted T cell fraction (not recorded which). This TCR was sampled from a female donor with ankylosing spondylitis or in good health (not recorded which). The chain is built from TRBV20-1 and TRBJ2-7, with D perhaps assigned TRBD1 or TRBD2 (5 bases each). In nucleotides, the CDR3 is TGCAGTGCTAGACCGAGGTGGACTGGGGACCCCTACGAGCAGTACTTC. This gives the protein CSARPRWTGDPYEQYF.